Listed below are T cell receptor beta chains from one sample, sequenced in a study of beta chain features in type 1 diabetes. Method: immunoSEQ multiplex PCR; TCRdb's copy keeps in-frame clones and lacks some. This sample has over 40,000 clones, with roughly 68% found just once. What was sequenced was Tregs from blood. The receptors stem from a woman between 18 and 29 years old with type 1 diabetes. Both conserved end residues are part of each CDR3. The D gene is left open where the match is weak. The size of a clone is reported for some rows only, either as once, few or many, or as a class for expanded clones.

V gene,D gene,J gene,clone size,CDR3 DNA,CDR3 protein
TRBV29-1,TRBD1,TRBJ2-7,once,TGCAGCGTTGGGGGACAGGGGTCTGGGTACGAGCAGTACTTC,CSVGGQGSGYEQYF
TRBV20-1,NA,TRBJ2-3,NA,TGCAGTGCTAACGGGTGGGATACGCAGTATTTT,CSANGWDTQYF
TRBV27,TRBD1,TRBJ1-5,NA,TGTGCCAGCAGTTTAACTTGGACAGGGTTAAGTCAGCCCCAGCATTTT,CASSLTWTGLSQPQHF
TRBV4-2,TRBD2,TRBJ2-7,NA,TGTGCCAGCAGCCAAGATAAGCGGGAGGGCAGGTACGAGCAGTACTTC,CASSQDKREGRYEQYF
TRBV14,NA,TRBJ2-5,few,TGTGCCAGCAGCCAAGTCCCTGAGACCCAGTACTTC,CASSQVPETQYF
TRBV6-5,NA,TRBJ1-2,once,TGTGCCAGCAGTTACGCACCGGTCTATGGCTACACCTTC,CASSYAPVYGYTF
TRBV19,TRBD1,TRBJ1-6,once,TGTGCCAGTAGGTCACAGGGGGCGGCAAATTCACCCCTCCACTTT,CASRSQGAANSPLHF
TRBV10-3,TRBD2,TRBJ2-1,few,TGTGCCACCAGACTAGCGGGACGCAATGAGCAGTTCTTC,CATRLAGRNEQFF
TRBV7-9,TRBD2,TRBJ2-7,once,TGTGCCAGCAGCTTTTTTGTTAGCGGGAACGAGCAGTACTTC,CASSFFVSGNEQYF
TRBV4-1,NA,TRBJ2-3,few,TGCGCCAGCAGCCAAGATGCCAGATCCACAGATACGCAGTATTTT,CASSQDARSTDTQYF
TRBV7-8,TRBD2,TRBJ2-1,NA,TGTGCCAGCAGCTCCCTGACTAGCGGCAATGAGCAGTTCTTC,CASSSLTSGNEQFF
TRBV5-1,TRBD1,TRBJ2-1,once,TGCGCCAGCAGCACGGACAGGCCGCAGTACAATGAGCAGTTCTTC,CASSTDRPQYNEQFF
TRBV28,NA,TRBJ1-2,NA,TGTGCCACCCTCGACAGCAACAGCTATGGCTACACCTTC,CATLDSNSYGYTF
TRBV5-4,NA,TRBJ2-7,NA,TGTGCCAGCACCAAGGGGGGGGACTCAACCTACGAGCAGTACTTC,CASTKGGDSTYEQYF
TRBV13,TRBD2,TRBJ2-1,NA,TGTGCCAGCAGCACGCGGACTAGCGGGTCTAATGAGCAGTTCTTC,CASSTRTSGSNEQFF
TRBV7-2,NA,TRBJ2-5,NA,TGTGCCAGCAGCCGTGGCAGGGAAGAGACCCAGTACTTC,CASSRGREETQYF
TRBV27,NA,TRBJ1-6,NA,TGTGCCAGCAGTTTACAGGGTTCACCCCTCCACTTT,CASSLQGSPLHF